This T cell receptor beta chain originates from a study of T cell changes during pregnancy in multiple sclerosis. Generated by immunoSEQ multiplex PCR, the TCRdb table keeps only in-frame clones and is missing some. Among approximately 60,000 clones listed, roughly 94% were seen once. CDR3 length: 16 residues. Germline loops: CDR1 SGDLS, CDR2 YYNGEE. The V gene lost 4 bases and the J gene lost 4 bases, with 19 bases spanning the gap. This clone occurred once. The sequencing here drew on CD8+ T cells from peripheral blood mononuclear cells, taken in the third trimester of pregnancy. The genes are TRBV9 and TRBJ2-3; possibly TRBD2 for D (5 bases). This sequence originates from a female donor with multiple sclerosis, enrolled in a pregnancy study. CDR3 nucleotides: TGTGCCAGCAGCTCCCGGGGTAGTTTGGTCCCAGATACGCAGTATTTT. Amino acids: CASSSRGSLVPDTQYF.